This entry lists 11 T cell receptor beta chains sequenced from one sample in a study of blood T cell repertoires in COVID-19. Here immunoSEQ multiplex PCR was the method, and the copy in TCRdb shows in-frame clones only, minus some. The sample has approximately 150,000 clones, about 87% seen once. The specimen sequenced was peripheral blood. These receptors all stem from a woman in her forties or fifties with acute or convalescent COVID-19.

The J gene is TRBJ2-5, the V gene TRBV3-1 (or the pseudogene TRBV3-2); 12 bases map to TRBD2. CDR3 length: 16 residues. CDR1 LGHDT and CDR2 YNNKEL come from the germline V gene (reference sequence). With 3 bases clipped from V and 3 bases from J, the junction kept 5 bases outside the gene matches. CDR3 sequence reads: CASSQASGRVKETQYF. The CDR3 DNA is TGTGCCAGCAGCCAGGCTAGCGGGAGGGTAAAAGAGACCCAGTACTTC.

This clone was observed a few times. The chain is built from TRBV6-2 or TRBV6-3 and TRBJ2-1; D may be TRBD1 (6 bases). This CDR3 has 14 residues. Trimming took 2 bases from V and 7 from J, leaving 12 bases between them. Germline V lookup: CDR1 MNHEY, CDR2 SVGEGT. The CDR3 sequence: CASSYGDTRNEQFF. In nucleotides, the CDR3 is TGTGCCAGCAGTTACGGGGACACCCGGAATGAGCAGTTCTTC.

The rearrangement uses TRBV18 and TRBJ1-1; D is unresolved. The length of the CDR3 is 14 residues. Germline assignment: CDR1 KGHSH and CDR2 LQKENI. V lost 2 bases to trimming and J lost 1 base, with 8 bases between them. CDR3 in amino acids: CASSPNEANTEAFF. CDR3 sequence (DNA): TGTGCCAGCTCACCAAACGAAGCGAACACTGAAGCTTTCTTT.

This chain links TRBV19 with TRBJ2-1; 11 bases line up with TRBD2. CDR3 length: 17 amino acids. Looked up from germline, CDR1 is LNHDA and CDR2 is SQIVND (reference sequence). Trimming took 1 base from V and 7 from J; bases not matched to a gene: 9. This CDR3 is CASSIVELAGGLNEQFF. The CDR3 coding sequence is TGTGCCAGTAGTATAGTGGAGCTAGCGGGGGGCCTGAATGAGCAGTTCTTC.

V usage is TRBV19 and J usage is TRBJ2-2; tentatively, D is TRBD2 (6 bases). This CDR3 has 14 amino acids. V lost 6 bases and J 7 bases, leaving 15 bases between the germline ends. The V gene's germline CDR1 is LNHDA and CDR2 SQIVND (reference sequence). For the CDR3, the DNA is TGTGCCAGTAGCCCGGTCGGGGGTGGCGGGGAGCTGTTTTTT. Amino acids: CASSPVGGGGELFF. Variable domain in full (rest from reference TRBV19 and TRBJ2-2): DGGITQSPKYLFRKEGQNVTLSCEQNLNHDAMYWYRQDPGQGLRLIYYSQIVNDFQKGDIAEGYSVSREKKESFPLTVTSAQKNPTAFYLCASSPVGGGGELFFGEGSRLTVL.

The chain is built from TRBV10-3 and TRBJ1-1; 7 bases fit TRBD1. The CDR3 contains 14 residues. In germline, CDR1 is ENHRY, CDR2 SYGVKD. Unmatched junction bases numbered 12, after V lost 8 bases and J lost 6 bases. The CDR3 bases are TGTGCCATCCGGGAACGACAGGGCGAACCTGAAGCTTTCTTT. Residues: CAIRERQGEPEAFF.

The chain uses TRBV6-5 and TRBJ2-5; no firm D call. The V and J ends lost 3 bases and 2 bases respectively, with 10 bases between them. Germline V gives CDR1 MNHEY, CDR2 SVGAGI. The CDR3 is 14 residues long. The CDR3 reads CASSYVGAQETQYF. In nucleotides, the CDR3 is TGTGCCAGCAGTTATGTAGGAGCTCAAGAGACCCAGTACTTC.

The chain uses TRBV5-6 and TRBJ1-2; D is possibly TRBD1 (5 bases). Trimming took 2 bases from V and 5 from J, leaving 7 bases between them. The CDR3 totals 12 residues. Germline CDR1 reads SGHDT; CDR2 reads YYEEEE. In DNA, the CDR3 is TGTGCCAGCAGCTTTGACAGTTATGGCTACACCTTC. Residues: CASSFDSYGYTF.

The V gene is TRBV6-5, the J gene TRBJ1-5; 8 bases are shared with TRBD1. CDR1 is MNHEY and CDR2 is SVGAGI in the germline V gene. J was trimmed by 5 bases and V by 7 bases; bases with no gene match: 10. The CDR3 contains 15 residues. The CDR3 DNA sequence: TGTGCCAGCACCCCCGGACAGGGACGCGATCAGCCCCAGCATTTT. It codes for CASTPGQGRDQPQHF.

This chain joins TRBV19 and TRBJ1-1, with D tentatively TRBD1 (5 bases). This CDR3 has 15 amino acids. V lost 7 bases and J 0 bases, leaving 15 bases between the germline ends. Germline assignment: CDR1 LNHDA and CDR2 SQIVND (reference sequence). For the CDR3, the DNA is TGTGCCAGTATCCTCGGGGGTAGGATGAACACTGAAGCTTTCTTT. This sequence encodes CASILGGRMNTEAFF.

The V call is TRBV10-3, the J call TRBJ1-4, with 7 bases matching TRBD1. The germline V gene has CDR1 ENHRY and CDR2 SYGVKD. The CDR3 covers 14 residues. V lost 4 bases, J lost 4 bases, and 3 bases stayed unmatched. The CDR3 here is CAISAGTDNEKLFF. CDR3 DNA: TGTGCCATCAGTGCCGGGACAGATAATGAAAAACTGTTTTTT.